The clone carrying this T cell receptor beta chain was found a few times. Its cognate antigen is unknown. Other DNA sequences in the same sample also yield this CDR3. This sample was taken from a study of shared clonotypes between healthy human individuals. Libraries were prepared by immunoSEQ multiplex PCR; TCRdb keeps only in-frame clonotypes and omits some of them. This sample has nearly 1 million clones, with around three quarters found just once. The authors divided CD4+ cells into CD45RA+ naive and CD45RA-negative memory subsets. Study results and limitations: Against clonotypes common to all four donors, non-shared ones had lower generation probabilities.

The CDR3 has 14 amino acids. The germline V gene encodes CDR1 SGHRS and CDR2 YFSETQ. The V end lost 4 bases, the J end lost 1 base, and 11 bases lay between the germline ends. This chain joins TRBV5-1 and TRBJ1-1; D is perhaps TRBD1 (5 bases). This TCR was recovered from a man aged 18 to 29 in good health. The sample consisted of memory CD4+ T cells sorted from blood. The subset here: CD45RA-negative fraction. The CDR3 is CASSGGTANTEAFF. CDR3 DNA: TGCGCCAGCAGCGGGGGGACGGCGAACACTGAAGCTTTCTTT.